This entry concerns a single T cell receptor beta chain. These data are taken from a study of Graves' ophthalmopathy and Graves' hyperthyroidism. The CDR3 is made up of 11 amino acids. V was trimmed by 3 bases and J by 5 bases, leaving 5 bases between them. In germline, CDR1 is MDHEN, CDR2 SYDVKM. For repertoire sequencing, the TCR beta CDR3 regions were amplified from RNA transcripts. The workflow started with a first-round RT-PCR run with HTBI primers and then moved on to a second-round multiplex PCR. Using its own MiXCR run on the multiplex PCR reads, TCRdb lists one record per CDR3 protein. The table has 500,000 to 700,000 distinct CDR3 sequences, just under 40% seen once.

Sequencing was done on a sample of peripheral blood or thyroid tissue (not recorded which). The V gene is TRBV28, the J gene TRBJ2-7; D unresolved. The receptor was isolated from an adult man with Graves' hyperthyroidism. CDR3 coding DNA: TGTGCCAGCAGTTTTACCAACGAGCAGTACTTC. This translates into CASSFTNEQYF.